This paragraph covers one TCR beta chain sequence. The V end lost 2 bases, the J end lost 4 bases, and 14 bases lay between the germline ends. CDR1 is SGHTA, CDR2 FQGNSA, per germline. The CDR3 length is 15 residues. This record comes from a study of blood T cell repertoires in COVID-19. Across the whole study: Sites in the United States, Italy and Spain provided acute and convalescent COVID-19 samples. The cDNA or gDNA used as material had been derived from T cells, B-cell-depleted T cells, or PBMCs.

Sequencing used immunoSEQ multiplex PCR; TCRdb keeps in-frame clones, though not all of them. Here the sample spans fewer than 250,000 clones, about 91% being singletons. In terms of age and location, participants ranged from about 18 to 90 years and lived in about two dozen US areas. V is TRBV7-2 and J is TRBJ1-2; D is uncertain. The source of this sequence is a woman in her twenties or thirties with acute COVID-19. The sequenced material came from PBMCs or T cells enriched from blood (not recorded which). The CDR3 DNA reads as TGTGCCAGCAGCTTATATACGCTAGGGAGCTATGGCTACACCTTC. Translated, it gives CASSLYTLGSYGYTF.